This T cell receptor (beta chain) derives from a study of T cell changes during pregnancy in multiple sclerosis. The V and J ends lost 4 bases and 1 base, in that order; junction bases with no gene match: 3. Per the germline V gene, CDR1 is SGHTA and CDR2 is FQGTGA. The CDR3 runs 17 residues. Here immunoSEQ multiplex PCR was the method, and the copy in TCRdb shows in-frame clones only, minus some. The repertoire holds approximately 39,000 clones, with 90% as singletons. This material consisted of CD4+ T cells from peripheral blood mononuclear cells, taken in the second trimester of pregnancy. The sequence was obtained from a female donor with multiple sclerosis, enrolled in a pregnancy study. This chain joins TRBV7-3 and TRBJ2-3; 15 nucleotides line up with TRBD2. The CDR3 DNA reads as TGTGCCAGCAGCTCCGGGACTAGCGGGAGGCGCACAGATACGCAGTATTTT. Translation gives CASSSGTSGRRTDTQYF.